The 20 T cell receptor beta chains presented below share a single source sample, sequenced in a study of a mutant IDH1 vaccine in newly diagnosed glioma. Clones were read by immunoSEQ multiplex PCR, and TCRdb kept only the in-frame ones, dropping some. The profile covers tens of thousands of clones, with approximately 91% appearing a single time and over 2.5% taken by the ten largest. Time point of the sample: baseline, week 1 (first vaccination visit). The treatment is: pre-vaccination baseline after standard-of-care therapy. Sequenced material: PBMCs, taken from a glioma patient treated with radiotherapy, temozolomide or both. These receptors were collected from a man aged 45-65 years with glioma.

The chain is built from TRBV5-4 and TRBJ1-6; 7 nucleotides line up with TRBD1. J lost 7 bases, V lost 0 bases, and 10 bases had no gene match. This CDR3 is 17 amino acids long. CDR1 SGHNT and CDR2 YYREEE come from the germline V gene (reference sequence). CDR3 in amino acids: CASSLERRQGANSPLHF. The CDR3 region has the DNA TGTGCCAGCAGCTTGGAGCGTCGACAGGGCGCCAATTCACCCCTCCACTTT. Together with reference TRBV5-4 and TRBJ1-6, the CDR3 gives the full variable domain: ETGVTQSPTHLIKTRGQQVTLRCSSQSGHNTVSWYQQALGQGPQFIFQYYREEENGRGNFPPRFSGLQFPNYSSELNVNALELDDSALYLCASSLERRQGANSPLHFGNGTRLTVT.

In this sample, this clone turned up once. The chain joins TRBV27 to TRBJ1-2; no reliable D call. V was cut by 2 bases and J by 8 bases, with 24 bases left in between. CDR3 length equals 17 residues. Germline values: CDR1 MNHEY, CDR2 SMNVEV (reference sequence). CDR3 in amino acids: CASSLNPLVLRTSGYTF. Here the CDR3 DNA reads TGTGCCAGCAGTTTAAACCCTCTTGTTTTACGGACGTCCGGCTACACCTTC.

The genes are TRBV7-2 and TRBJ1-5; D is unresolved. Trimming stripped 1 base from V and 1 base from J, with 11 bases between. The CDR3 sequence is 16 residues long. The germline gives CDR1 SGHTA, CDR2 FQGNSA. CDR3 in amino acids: CASSLDFFVSNQPQHF. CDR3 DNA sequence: TGTGCCAGCAGCTTAGACTTCTTTGTAAGCAATCAGCCCCAGCATTTT. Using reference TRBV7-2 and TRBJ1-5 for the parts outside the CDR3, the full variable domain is GAGVSQSPSNKVTEKGKDVELRCDPISGHTALYWYRQSLGQGLEFLIYFQGNSAPDKSGLPSDRFSAERTGGSVSTLTIQRTQQEDSAVYLCASSLDFFVSNQPQHFGDGTRLSIL.

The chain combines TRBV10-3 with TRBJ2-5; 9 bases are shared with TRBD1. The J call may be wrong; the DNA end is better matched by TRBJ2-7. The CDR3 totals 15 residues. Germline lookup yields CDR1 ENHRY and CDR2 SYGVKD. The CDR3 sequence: CAISEQGASHYEQYF. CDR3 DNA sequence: TGTGCCATCAGTGAACAGGGGGCTTCCCACTACGAGCAGTACTTC.

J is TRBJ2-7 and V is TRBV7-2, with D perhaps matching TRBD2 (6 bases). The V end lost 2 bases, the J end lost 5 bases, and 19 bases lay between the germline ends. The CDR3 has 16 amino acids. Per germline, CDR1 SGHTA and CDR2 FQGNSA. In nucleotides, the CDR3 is TGTGCCAGCAGCTTATTGGGGGGAACCGTCGGTGACGAGCAGTACTTC. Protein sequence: CASSLLGGTVGDEQYF.

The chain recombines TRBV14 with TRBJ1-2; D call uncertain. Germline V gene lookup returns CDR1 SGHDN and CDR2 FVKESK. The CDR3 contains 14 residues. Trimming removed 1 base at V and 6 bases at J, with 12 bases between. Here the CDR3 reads CASSQVFRRDGYTF. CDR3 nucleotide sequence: TGTGCCAGCAGCCAAGTGTTCAGGAGAGATGGCTACACCTTC.

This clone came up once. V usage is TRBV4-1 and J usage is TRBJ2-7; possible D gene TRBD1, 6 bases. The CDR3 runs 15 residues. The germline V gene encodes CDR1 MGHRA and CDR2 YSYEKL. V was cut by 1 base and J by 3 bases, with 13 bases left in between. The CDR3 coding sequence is TGCGCCAGCAGCCAAGGGCTAGGGGGATTCTACGAGCAGTACTTC. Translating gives CASSQGLGGFYEQYF.

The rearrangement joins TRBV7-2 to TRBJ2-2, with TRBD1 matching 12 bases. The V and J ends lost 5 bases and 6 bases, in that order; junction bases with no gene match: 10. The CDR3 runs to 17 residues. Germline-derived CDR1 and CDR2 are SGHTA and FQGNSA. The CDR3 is CASSRDRGLSDAGELFF. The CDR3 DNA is TGTGCCAGCAGCCGGGACAGGGGGCTCTCTGACGCCGGGGAGCTGTTTTTT.

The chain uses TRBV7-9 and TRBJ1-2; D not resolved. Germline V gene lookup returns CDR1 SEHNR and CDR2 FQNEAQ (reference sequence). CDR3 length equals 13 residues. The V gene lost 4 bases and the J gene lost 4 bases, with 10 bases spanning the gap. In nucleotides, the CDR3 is TGTGCCAGCAGCTCTCAGGATTTCTATGGCTACACCTTC. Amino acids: CASSSQDFYGYTF.

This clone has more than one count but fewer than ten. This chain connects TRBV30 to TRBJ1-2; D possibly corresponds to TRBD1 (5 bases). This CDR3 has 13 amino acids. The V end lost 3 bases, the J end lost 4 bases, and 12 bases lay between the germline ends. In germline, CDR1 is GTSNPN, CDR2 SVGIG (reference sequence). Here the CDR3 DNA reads TGTGCCTGGAGCGAGGGGAAACCCTATGGCTACACCTTC. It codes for CAWSEGKPYGYTF.

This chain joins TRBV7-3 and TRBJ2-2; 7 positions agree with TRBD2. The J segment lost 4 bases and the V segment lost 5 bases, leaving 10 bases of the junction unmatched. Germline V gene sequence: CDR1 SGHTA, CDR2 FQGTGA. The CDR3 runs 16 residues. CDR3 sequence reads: CASSLLGRATTGELFF. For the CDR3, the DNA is TGTGCCAGCAGCCTCTTGGGGAGGGCGACCACCGGGGAGCTGTTTTTT. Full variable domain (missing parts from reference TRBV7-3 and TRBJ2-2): GAGVSQTPSNKVTEKGKYVELRCDPISGHTALYWYRQSLGQGPEFLIYFQGTGAADDSGLPNDRFFAVRPEGSVSTLKIQRTERGDSAVYLCASSLLGRATTGELFFGEGSRLTVL.

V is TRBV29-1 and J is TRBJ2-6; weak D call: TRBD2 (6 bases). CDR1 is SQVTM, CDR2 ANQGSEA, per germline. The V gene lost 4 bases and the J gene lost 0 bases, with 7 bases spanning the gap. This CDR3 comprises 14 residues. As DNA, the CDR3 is TGCAGCGTTGGCGGGGACTCTGGGGCCAACGTCCTGACTTTC. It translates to CSVGGDSGANVLTF.

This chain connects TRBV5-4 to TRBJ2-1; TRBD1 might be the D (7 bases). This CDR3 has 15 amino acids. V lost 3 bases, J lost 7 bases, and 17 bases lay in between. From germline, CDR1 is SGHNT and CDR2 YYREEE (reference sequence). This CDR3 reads CASSSQTTGRNEQFF. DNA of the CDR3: TGTGCCAGCAGCTCGCAAACGACAGGGAGGAATGAGCAGTTCTTC.

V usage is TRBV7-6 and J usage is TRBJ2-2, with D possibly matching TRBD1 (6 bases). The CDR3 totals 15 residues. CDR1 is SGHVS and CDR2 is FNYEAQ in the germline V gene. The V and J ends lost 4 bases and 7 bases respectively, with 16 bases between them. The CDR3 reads CASSSTGTSGGELFF. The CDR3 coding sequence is TGTGCCAGCAGCTCTACAGGGACCTCGGGCGGGGAGCTGTTTTTT. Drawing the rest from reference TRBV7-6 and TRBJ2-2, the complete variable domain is GAGVSQSPRYKVTKRGQDVALRCDPISGHVSLYWYRQALGQGPEFLTYFNYEAQQDKSGLPNDRFSAERPEGSISTLTIQRTEQRDSAMYRCASSSTGTSGGELFFGEGSRLTVL.

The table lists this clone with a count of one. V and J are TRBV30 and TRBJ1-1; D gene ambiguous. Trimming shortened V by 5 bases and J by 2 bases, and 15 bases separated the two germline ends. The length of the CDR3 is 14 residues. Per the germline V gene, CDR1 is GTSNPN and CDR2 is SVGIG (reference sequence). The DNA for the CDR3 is TGTGCCTGGGGCCCCCCGGGCTCAAACACTGAAGCTTTCTTT. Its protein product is CAWGPPGSNTEAFF.

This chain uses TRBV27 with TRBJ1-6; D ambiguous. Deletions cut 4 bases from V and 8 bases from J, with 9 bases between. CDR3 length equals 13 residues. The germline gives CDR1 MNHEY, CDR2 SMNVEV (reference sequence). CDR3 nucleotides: TGTGCCAGCAGTTATAGGGATTATTCACCCCTCCACTTT. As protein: CASSYRDYSPLHF.

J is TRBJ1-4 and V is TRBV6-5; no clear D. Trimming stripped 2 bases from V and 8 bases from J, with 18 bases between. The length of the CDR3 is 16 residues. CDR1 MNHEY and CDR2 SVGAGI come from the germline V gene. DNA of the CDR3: TGTGCCAGCAGTTACGGAGCGGAGGGTATTAGCGAAAAACTGTTTTTT. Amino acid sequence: CASSYGAEGISEKLFF.

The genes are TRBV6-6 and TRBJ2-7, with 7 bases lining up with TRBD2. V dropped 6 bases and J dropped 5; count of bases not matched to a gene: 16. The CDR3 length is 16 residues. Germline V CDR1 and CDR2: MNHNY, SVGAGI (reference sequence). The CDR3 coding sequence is TGTGCCAGCAGACCTTCACTAGCGAAGCCTCCTAACGAGCAGTACTTC. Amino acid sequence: CASRPSLAKPPNEQYF.

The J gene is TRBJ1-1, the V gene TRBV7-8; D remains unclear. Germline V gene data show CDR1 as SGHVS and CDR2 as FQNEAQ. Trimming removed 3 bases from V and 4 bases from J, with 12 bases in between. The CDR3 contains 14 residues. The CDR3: CASSFLSFGTEAFF. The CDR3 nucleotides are TGTGCCAGCAGCTTTTTGAGCTTCGGCACTGAAGCTTTCTTT.

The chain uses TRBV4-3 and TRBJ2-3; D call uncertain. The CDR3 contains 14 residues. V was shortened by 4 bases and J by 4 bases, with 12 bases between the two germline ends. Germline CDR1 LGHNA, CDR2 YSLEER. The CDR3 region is CASSPASWADTQYF. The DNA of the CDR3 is TGCGCCAGCAGCCCTGCGTCATGGGCAGATACGCAGTATTTT.